These 23 T cell receptor beta chains originate from one sample sequenced in a study of blood T cell repertoires in COVID-19. Profiled with immunoSEQ multiplex PCR; TCRdb holds only in-frame clones, not every one. The sample has 250,000 to 350,000 clones, about 89% seen once. Sequencing was done on a sample of peripheral blood. These receptors originate from a man younger than 45 with acute or convalescent COVID-19.

This clone appeared once. V and J are TRBV5-1 and TRBJ2-1; the match to TRBD2 covers 14 bases. Germline V gene data show CDR1 as SGHRS and CDR2 as YFSETQ. This CDR3 spans 17 amino acids. The V gene end was trimmed by 5 bases and the J gene end by 6 bases; junction bases not matched to a gene: 10. The CDR3, as DNA: TGCGCCAGCAGTTCGCCGGGACTAGCGGGGGCCATCAATGAGCAGTTCTTC. This encodes CASSSPGLAGAINEQFF.

This clone was counted a single time. The chain has TRBV7-9 and TRBJ1-1; D is possibly TRBD1 (5 bases). V was trimmed by 1 base and J by 2 bases, leaving 8 bases between them. The length of the CDR3 is 14 residues. The V gene's germline CDR1 is SEHNR and CDR2 FQNEAQ (reference sequence). The CDR3, as DNA: TGTGCCAGCAGCTTAGAAACAGGAAACACTGAAGCTTTCTTT. As protein: CASSLETGNTEAFF.

V is TRBV7-8 and J is TRBJ1-2; no firm D call. Between the trimmed V and J ends, which lost 4 bases and 3 bases, there was a span of 9 bases. The CDR3 is made up of 13 amino acids. Germline assignment: CDR1 SGHVS and CDR2 FQNEAQ. The CDR3 DNA sequence: TGTGCCAGCAGCTATACAGAATACTATGGCTACACCTTC. Translating it yields CASSYTEYYGYTF.

V is TRBV28 and J is TRBJ2-4; possibly TRBD1 for D (6 bases). CDR3 size: 15 residues. CDR1 is MDHEN and CDR2 is SYDVKM in the germline V gene. The V end was cut by 5 bases, the J end by 0 bases, with 11 bases between. CDR3 sequence: CASSMIQGAKNIQYF. The CDR3 DNA reads TGTGCCAGCAGTATGATACAGGGAGCCAAAAACATTCAGTACTTC.

The chain has TRBV10-1 and TRBJ1-1; no clear D gene. CDR3 length equals 13 residues. Trimming shortened V by 7 bases and J by 2 bases, and 11 bases separated the two germline ends. Germline V CDR1 and CDR2: WNHNN, SYGVQD (reference sequence). CDR3 loop: CASNSGVNTEAFF. CDR3 DNA: TGCGCCAGCAATAGCGGGGTAAACACTGAAGCTTTCTTT.

Remarks on this clone: This CDR3 is also generated by other DNA sequences in the sample. This sequence joins TRBV19 and TRBJ1-1; D remains unclear. CDR1 LNHDA and CDR2 SQIVND come from the germline V gene (reference sequence). The CDR3 totals 13 residues. V lost 3 bases and J lost 4, with 9 bases in between. The CDR3 sequence is CASSMARGTEAFF. In nucleotides, the CDR3 is TGTGCCAGTAGTATGGCCCGGGGCACTGAAGCTTTCTTT.

This sequence joins TRBV6-1 and TRBJ2-2, with D uncertain. V was pared by 1 base and J by 0 bases, with 6 bases between. This CDR3 is 15 amino acids long. Germline V gives CDR1 MNHNS, CDR2 SASEGT. The CDR3 bases are TGTGCCAGCAGTGAAGACAGATCGAACACCGGGGAGCTGTTTTTT. This sequence encodes CASSEDRSNTGELFF.

The genes are TRBV5-6 and TRBJ1-1; 7 bases line up with TRBD1. V was pared by 2 bases and J by 4 bases, with 2 bases of the junction left unmatched. The CDR3 runs to 13 residues. CDR1 SGHDT and CDR2 YYEEEE come from the germline V gene. The CDR3: CASSLTGVTEAFF. CDR3 coding DNA: TGTGCCAGCAGCTTAACAGGGGTCACTGAAGCTTTCTTT.

This clone was found once. The V call is TRBV7-9, the J call TRBJ1-1; D unclear. This CDR3 has 14 residues. Trimming shortened V by 4 bases and J by 0 bases, and 9 bases separated the two germline ends. The V gene's germline CDR1 is SEHNR and CDR2 FQNEAQ (reference sequence). CDR3 DNA sequence: TGTGCCAGCAGCTCCTATTCCATGAACACTGAAGCTTTCTTT. Translating gives CASSSYSMNTEAFF.

This clone has only a few counts. V usage is TRBV2 and J usage is TRBJ1-2, with 8 bases aligning to TRBD1. The CDR3 extends over 14 amino acids. Germline CDR1 reads SNHLY; CDR2 reads FYNNEI. After removal of 7 bases from V and 4 bases from J, the junction contained 8 bases not matched to a gene. In nucleotides, the CDR3 is TGTGCCAGCACAAGACAGGGGACATCCTATGGCTACACCTTC. This encodes CASTRQGTSYGYTF.

The rearrangement uses TRBV19 and TRBJ2-2, with TRBD2 as a possible D gene (5 bases). The CDR3 loop spans 13 amino acids. The germline gives CDR1 LNHDA, CDR2 SQIVND (reference sequence). V lost 5 bases to trimming and J lost 7 bases, with 11 bases between them. CDR3 sequence reads: CASSGGGFGELFF. The CDR3 DNA reads TGTGCCAGTAGTGGAGGCGGATTCGGGGAGCTGTTTTTT. Complete variable domain (other parts from reference TRBV19 and TRBJ2-2): DGGITQSPKYLFRKEGQNVTLSCEQNLNHDAMYWYRQDPGQGLRLIYYSQIVNDFQKGDIAEGYSVSREKKESFPLTVTSAQKNPTAFYLCASSGGGFGELFFGEGSRLTVL.

This rearrangement joins TRBV24-1 to TRBJ1-5; possible D gene TRBD1, 5 bases. Trimming stripped 1 base from V and 13 bases from J, with 13 bases between. The V gene's germline CDR1 is KGHDR and CDR2 SFDVKD. This CDR3 is 13 amino acids long. The DNA of the CDR3 is TGTGCCACCAGTGATTTCGTGGGGGGTCAGCAGCATTTT. This translates into CATSDFVGGQQHF.

The rearrangement links TRBV30 to TRBJ1-2, with 10 bases aligning to TRBD1. V was pared by 8 bases and J by 0 bases, with 9 bases of the junction left unmatched. Germline V lookup: CDR1 GTSNPN, CDR2 SVGIG (reference sequence). The CDR3 length is 15 residues. This CDR3 is CAGGQGVSANYGYTF. The CDR3 nucleotides read TGTGCCGGAGGACAGGGGGTGTCAGCTAACTATGGCTACACCTTC.

The rearrangement links TRBV12-3 or TRBV12-4 to TRBJ2-7; D is unclear. This CDR3 comprises 12 residues. The V end lost 6 bases, the J end lost 3 bases, and 9 bases lay between the germline ends. The CDR3 nucleotides are TGTGCCAGCAGCCCCCTAGACTACGAGCAGTACTTC. Amino acids: CASSPLDYEQYF.

This chain links TRBV30 with TRBJ1-2; D is perhaps TRBD1 (5 bases). Germline CDR1 GTSNPN, CDR2 SVGIG (reference sequence). The CDR3 length is 15 residues. V shed 4 bases and J shed 9 bases, with 24 bases lying between them. The CDR3: CAWISRRDRRYSYTF. The CDR3 bases are TGTGCCTGGATTAGCCGGCGAGACAGACGGTATAGCTACACCTTC.

In this sample, this clone turned up a few times. This chain links TRBV6-5 with TRBJ2-1; tentative D call: TRBD2 (7 bases). V shed 8 bases and J shed 0 bases, with 14 bases lying between them. The CDR3 has 15 amino acids. The V gene's germline CDR1 is MNHEY and CDR2 SVGAGI. The CDR3 DNA sequence: TGTGCCAGCCTTGAGGGGGGGAGCTCCTACAATGAGCAGTTCTTC. Amino acid sequence: CASLEGGSSYNEQFF.

In nucleotides, the CDR3 is TGTGCCAGCAGGGGCGGGACAGCCGCTAATTCACCCCTCCACTTT. Translated: CASRGGTAANSPLHF. The chain is built from TRBV28 and TRBJ1-6; TRBD1 matches at 7 bases. The CDR3 has 15 amino acids. Germline CDR1 reads MDHEN; CDR2 reads SYDVKM. V gave up 6 bases and J gave up 6 bases; unmatched junction bases: 8.

The chain carries TRBV6-5 and TRBJ1-2; TRBD1 aligns across 9 bases. V trimming: 5 bases; J trimming: 4 bases; junction bases outside the gene matches: 8. This CDR3 is 15 amino acids long. From germline, CDR1 is MNHEY and CDR2 SVGAGI. The CDR3, as DNA: TGTGCCAGCAGTCCCTACAGGGGGCACGGCTATGGCTACACCTTC. It translates to CASSPYRGHGYGYTF.

The chain couples TRBV9 to TRBJ1-3, with a weak D call TRBD1 (5 bases). Germline CDR1 and CDR2: SGDLS and YYNGEE. The CDR3 loop spans 15 amino acids. Trimming took 0 bases from V and 2 from J, leaving 9 bases between them. The CDR3 coding sequence is TGTGCCAGCAGCGTAGTACAGGATGCTGGAAACACCATATATTTT. Encoded protein: CASSVVQDAGNTIYF.

The V gene is TRBV5-4, the J gene TRBJ2-5, with 9 bases matching TRBD2. Germline trimming cut 3 bases from V and 5 bases from J; bases unmatched to any gene: 11. Germline CDR1 is SGHNT and CDR2 is YYREEE (reference sequence). This CDR3 comprises 16 residues. The CDR3 DNA reads as TGTGCCAGCAGCTCGTCGGCGGGGGGGCCGACTGAGACCCAGTACTTC. It encodes CASSSSAGGPTETQYF.

The chain links TRBV30 to TRBJ1-1; 7 nucleotides align to TRBD1. The CDR3 contains 14 residues. With V trimmed by 8 bases and J by 0 bases, 9 bases remained unmatched. Germline lookup yields CDR1 GTSNPN and CDR2 SVGIG (reference sequence). The CDR3: CAQTPTGMNTEAFF. CDR3 coding DNA: TGTGCCCAAACTCCGACAGGGATGAACACTGAAGCTTTCTTT.

With respect to this clone: The junction departs from germline at one end; a sequencing error may be responsible. This sequence joins TRBV7-7 and TRBJ2-3; D not certain. The CDR3 is 13 residues long. Germline values: CDR1 SSHAT, CDR2 FNYEAQ (reference sequence). The CDR3 DNA reads TGTGCTAGCAGCTTATCCCCGGGAGATACGCAGTATTTT. This sequence encodes CASSLSPGDTQYF.

The chain couples TRBV2 to TRBJ1-6; no clear D. CDR3 length: 16 amino acids. Germline lookup yields CDR1 SNHLY and CDR2 FYNNEI. V lost 3 bases, J lost 0 bases, and 9 bases lay in between. The CDR3 bases are TGTGCCAGCAGTGAGCGGATGAGCTCCTATAATTCACCCCTCCACTTT. Amino acid sequence: CASSERMSSYNSPLHF. Combining the CDR3 with reference TRBV2 and TRBJ1-6 gives the whole variable domain EPEVTQTPSHQVTQMGQEVILRCVPISNHLYFYWYRQILGQKVEFLVSFYNNEISEKSEIFDDQFSVERPDGSNFTLKIRSTKLEDSAMYFCASSERMSSYNSPLHFGNGTRLTVT.